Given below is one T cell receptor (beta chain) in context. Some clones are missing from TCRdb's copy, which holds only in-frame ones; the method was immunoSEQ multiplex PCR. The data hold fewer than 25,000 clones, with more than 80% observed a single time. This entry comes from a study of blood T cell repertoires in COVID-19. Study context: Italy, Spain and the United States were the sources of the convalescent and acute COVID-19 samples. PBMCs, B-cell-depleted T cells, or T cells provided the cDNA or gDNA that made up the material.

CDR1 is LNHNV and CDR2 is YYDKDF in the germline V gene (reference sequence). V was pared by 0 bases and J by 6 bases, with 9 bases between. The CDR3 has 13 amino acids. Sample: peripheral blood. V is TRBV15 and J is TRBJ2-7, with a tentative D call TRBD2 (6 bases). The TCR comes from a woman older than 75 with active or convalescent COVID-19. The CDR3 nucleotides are TGTGCCACCAGCAGAGAACTAGCCACCGAGCAGTACTTC. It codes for CATSRELATEQYF.